This T cell receptor beta chain appears in the sequencing data of a study of PD-L1 blockade in urothelial cancer. Study overall: Patients had received 0 to 3 prior chemotherapy regimens. The researchers analyzed blood 3 weeks (second dose) and 6 weeks after treatment start. Median blood clonality was 0.080, with around 83,000 unique TCRs.

Germline V gives CDR1 SGHRS, CDR2 YFSETQ. The J segment lost 0 bases and the V segment lost 4 bases, leaving 3 bases of the junction unmatched. The CDR3 spans 15 residues. The time point: pretreatment peripheral blood. The method was immunoSEQ multiplex PCR; TCRdb's version includes in-frame clones alone and lacks a portion of them. The sample consists of 40,000 to 60,000 clones, approximately 79% of them appearing once. The sequenced sample was PBMCs, obtained around atezolizumab (anti-PD-L1) treatment. This clonotype was obtained from a man in his sixties or seventies with urothelial cancer. The genes are TRBV5-1 and TRBJ2-1; 8 bases fit TRBD2. CDR3 sequence reads: CASSLLAGSYNEQFF. CDR3 nucleotide sequence: TGCGCCAGCAGCCTTCTAGCGGGCTCCTACAATGAGCAGTTCTTC.